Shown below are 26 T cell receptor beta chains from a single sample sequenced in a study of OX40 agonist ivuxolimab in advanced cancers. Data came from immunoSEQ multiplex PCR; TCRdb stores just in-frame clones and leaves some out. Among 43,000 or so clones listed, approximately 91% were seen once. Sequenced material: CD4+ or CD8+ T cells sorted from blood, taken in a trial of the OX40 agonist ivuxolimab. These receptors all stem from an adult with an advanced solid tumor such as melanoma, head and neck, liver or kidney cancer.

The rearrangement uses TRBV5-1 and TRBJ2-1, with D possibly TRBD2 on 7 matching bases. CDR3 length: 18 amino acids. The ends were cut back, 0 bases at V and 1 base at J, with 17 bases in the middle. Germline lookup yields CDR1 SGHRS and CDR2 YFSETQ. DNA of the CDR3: TGCGCCAGCAGCTTGGGGGGGCGCGGGAGAAGGTCCTACAATGAGCAGTTCTTC. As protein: CASSLGGRGRRSYNEQFF.

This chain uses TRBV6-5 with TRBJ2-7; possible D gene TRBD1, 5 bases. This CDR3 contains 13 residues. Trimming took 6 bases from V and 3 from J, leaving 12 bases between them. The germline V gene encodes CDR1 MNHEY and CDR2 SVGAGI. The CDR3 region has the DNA TGTGCCAGCAGGTCCCAGGGAATCTACGAGCAGTACTTC. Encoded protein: CASRSQGIYEQYF.

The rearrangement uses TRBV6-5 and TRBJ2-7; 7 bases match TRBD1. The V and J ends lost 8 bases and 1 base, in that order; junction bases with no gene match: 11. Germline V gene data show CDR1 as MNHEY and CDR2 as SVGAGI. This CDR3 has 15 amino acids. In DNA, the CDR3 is TGTGCCAGCGGGACGACAGGGAAGGAATCCTACGAGCAGTACTTC. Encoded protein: CASGTTGKESYEQYF.

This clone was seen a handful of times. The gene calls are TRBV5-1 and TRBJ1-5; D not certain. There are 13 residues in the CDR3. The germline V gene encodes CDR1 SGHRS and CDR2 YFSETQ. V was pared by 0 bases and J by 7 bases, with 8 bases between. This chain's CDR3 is CASSLDGWQPQHF. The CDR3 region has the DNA TGCGCCAGCAGCTTGGACGGCTGGCAGCCCCAGCATTTT.

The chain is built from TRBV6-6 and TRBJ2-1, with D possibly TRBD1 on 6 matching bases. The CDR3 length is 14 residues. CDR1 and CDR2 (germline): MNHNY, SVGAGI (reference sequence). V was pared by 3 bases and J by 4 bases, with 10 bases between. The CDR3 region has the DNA TGTGCCAGCAGTTATCGGACAGAGTACAATGAGCAGTTCTTC. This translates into CASSYRTEYNEQFF.

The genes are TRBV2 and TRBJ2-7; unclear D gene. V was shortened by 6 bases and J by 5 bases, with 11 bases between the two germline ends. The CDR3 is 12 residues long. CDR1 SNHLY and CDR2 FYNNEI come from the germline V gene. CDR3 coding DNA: TGTGCCAGCAGGATGGACGGAGACGAGCAGTACTTC. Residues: CASRMDGDEQYF.

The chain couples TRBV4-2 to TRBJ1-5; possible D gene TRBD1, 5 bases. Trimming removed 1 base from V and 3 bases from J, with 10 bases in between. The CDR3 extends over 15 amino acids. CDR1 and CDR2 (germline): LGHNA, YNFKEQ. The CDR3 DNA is TGTGCCAGCAGCCAAGGGGGCAGGGCCAATCAGCCCCAGCATTTT. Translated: CASSQGGRANQPQHF.

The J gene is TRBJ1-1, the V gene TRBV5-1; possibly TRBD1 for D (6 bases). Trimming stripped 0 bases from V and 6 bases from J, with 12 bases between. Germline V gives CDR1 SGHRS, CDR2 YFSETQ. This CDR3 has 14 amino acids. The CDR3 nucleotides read TGCGCCAGCAGCTTGGAGGTAGGGGGGTCTGAAGCTTTCTTT. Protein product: CASSLEVGGSEAFF.

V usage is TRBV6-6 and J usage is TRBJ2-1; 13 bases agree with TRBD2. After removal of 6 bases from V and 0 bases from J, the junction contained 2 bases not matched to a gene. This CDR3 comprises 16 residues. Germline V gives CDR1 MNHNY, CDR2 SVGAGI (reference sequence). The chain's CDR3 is CASRTSGRSSYNEQFF. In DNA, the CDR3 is TGTGCCAGCAGGACTAGCGGGAGGAGCTCCTACAATGAGCAGTTCTTC.

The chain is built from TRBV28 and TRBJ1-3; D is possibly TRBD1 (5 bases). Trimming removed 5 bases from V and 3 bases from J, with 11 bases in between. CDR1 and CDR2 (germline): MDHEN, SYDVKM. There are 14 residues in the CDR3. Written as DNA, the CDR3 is TGTGCCAGCAGTCTGGGGGGTCTTGGAAACACCATATATTTT. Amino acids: CASSLGGLGNTIYF.

The CDR3 DNA reads as TGTGCCAGCAGCTTGGACAGCCTCGAATATGGCTACACCTTC. Protein product: CASSLDSLEYGYTF. The chain joins TRBV5-6 to TRBJ1-2; D is unresolved. Per the germline V gene, CDR1 is SGHDT and CDR2 is YYEEEE. V shed 0 bases and J shed 5 bases, with 11 bases lying between them. This CDR3 has 14 residues.

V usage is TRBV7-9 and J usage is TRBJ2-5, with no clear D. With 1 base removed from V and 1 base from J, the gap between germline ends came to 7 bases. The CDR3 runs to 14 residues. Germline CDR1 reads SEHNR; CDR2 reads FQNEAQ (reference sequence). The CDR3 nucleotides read TGTGCCAGCAGCTTAGAACGGGCCCAAGAGACCCAGTACTTC. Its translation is CASSLERAQETQYF.

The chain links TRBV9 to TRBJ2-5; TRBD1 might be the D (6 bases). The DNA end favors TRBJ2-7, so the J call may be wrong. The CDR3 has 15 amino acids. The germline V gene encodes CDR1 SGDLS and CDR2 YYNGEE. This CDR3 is CASSVLPDSQYEQYF. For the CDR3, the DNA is TGTGCCAGCAGCGTCCTTCCGGACAGCCAATACGAGCAGTACTTC.

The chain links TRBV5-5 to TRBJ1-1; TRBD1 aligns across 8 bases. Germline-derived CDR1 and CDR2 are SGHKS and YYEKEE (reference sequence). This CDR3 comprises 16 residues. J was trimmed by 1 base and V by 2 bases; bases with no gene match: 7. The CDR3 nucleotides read TGTGCCAGCAGCTTAGGAAGGACAGGGAGGAACACTGAAGCTTTCTTT. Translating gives CASSLGRTGRNTEAFF.

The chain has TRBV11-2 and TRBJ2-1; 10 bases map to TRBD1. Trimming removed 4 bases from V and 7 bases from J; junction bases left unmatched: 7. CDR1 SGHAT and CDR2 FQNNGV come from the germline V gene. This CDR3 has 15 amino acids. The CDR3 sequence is CASSSRQGAENEQFF. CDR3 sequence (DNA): TGTGCCAGCAGCTCTCGACAGGGGGCAGAGAATGAGCAGTTCTTC. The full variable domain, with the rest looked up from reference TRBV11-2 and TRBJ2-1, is EAGVAQSPRYKIIEKRQSVAFWCNPISGHATLYWYQQILGQGPKLLIQFQNNGVVDDSQLPKDRFSAERLKGVDSTLKIQPAKLEDSAVYLCASSSRQGAENEQFFGPGTRLTVL.

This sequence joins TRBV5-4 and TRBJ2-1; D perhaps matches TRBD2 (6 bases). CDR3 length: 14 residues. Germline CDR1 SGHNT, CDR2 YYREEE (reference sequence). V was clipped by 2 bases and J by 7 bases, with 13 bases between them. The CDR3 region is CASSFVGGTNEQFF. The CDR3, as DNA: TGTGCCAGCAGCTTCGTTGGCGGGACGAATGAGCAGTTCTTC.

The CDR3 loop reads CASTIDPRDYGYTF. CDR3 in DNA: TGTGCCAGCACCATAGACCCGAGAGACTATGGCTACACCTTC. The chain employs TRBV5-6 and TRBJ1-2; no clear D. Germline CDR1 reads SGHDT; CDR2 reads YYEEEE. The CDR3 is made up of 14 amino acids. V lost 6 bases, J lost 3 bases, and 15 bases lay in between.

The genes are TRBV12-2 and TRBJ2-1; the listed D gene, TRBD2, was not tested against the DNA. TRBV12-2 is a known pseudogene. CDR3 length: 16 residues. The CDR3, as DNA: TGTGCAAGTCGCTTAGATGTGCTAGCAGTGGGCAATGAGCAGTTCTTC. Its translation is CASRLDVLAVGNEQFF.

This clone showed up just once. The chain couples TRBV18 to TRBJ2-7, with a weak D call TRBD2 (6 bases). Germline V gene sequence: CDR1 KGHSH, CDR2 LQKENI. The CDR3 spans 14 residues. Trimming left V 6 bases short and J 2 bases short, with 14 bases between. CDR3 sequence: CASSRDLGPYEQYF. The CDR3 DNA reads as TGTGCCAGCTCTCGGGACTTAGGACCCTACGAGCAGTACTTC.

In DNA, the CDR3 is TGTGCCACCCTGATGGGTAGCTCCTACGAGCAGTACTTC. Protein product: CATLMGSSYEQYF. This chain joins TRBV28 and TRBJ2-7; D is undetermined. The CDR3 length is 13 residues. The V and J ends lost 10 bases and 0 bases respectively, with 13 bases between them. CDR1 MDHEN and CDR2 SYDVKM come from the germline V gene. Full variable domain (remainder filled in from reference TRBV28 and TRBJ2-7): DVKVTQSSRYLVKRTGEKVFLECVQDMDHENMFWYRQDPGLGLRLIYFSYDVKMKEKGDIPEGYSVSREKKERFSLILESASTNQTSMYLCATLMGSSYEQYFGPGTRLTVT.

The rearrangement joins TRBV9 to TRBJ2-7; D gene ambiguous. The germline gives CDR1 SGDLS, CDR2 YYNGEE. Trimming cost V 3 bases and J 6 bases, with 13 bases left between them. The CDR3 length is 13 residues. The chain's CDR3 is CASSGTGITEQYF. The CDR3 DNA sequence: TGTGCCAGCAGCGGTACTGGGATCACCGAGCAGTACTTC. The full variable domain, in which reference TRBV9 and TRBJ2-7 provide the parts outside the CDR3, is DSGVTQTPKHLITATGQRVTLRCSPRSGDLSVYWYQQSLDQGLQFLIQYYNGEERAKGNILERFSAQQFPDLHSELNLSSLELGDSALYFCASSGTGITEQYFGPGTRLTVT.

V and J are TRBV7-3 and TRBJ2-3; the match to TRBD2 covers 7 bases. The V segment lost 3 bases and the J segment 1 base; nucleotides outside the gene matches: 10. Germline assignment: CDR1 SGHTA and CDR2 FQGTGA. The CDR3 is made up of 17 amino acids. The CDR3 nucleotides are TGTGCCAGCAGCTTTTCGATAGCGGGCCTTGGCACAGATACGCAGTATTTT. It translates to CASSFSIAGLGTDTQYF.

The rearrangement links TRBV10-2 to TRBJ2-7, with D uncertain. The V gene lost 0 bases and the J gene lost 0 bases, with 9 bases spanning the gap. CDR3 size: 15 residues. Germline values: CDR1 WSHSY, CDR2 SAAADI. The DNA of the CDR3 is TGCGCCAGCAGTGAGTCTTTTGACCACTCCTACGAGCAGTACTTC. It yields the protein CASSESFDHSYEQYF.

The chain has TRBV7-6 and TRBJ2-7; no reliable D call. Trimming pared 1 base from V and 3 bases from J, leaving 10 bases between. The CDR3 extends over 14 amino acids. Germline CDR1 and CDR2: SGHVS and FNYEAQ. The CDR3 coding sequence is TGTGCCAGCAGCTTAGGGCCCGGGCTCTACGAGCAGTACTTC. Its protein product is CASSLGPGLYEQYF.

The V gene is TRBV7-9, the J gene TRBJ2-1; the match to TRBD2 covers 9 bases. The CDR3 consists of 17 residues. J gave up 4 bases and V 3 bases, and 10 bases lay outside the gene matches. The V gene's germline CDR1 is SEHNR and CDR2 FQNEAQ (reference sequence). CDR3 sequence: CASSFSAGGYSYNEQFF. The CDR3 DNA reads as TGTGCCAGCAGCTTCTCAGCGGGAGGATACTCATACAATGAGCAGTTCTTC.

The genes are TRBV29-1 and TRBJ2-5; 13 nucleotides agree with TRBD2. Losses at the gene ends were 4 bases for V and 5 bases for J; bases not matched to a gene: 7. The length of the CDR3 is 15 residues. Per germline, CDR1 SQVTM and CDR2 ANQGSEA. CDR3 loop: CSVGTSGSRRETQYF. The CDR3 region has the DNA TGCAGCGTTGGGACTAGCGGGAGTCGTCGGGAGACCCAGTACTTC.